The 17 T cell receptor beta chains below all came from one sample that was sequenced in a study of blood T cell repertoires in COVID-19. The repertoire was sequenced with immunoSEQ multiplex PCR; TCRdb's copy has only in-frame clones and lacks some. Among about 490,000 clones listed, 70% to 90% were seen once. Sequencing was performed on peripheral blood. Receptor source: a human donor in a cohort sampled during active COVID-19.

This chain uses TRBV10-2 with TRBJ2-3; 9 nucleotides match TRBD2. After removal of 2 bases from V and 2 bases from J, the junction contained 2 bases not matched to a gene. The CDR3 consists of 15 residues. CDR1 and CDR2 (germline): WSHSY, SAAADI. The CDR3 region has the DNA TGCGCCAGCAGTGAGACTAGCGGGTACACAGATACGCAGTATTTT. Amino acid sequence: CASSETSGYTDTQYF.

This rearrangement joins TRBV2 to TRBJ1-1; maybe TRBD1 (6 bases). V dropped 5 bases and J dropped 1 base, with 11 bases sitting between them. This CDR3 spans 14 amino acids. Germline V gene data show CDR1 as SNHLY and CDR2 as FYNNEI. Written as DNA, the CDR3 is TGTGCCAGCAGTTATCCGGGACAGAACACTGAAGCTTTCTTT. Encoded protein: CASSYPGQNTEAFF.

The V and J genes are TRBV4-1 and TRBJ2-2; TRBD2 agrees at 12 bases. CDR3 length equals 17 residues. CDR1 is MGHRA, CDR2 YSYEKL, per germline. V shed 6 bases, J shed 3 bases, and the junction held 8 bases outside the gene matches. DNA of the CDR3: TGCGCCAGCAGACCCCTAGCGGGAGGGCCGGACACCGGGGAGCTGTTTTTT. Protein sequence: CASRPLAGGPDTGELFF.

In regard to this clone: This sample also contains other DNA sequences that code for the same CDR3. The V gene is TRBV29-1, the J gene TRBJ1-1; possible D gene TRBD1, 6 bases. Germline V gene sequence: CDR1 SQVTM, CDR2 ANQGSEA. V lost 7 bases to trimming and J lost 4 bases, with 10 bases between them. There are 11 residues in the CDR3. CDR3 sequence (DNA): TGCAGCGGAAGAGGGGGCACTGAAGCTTTCTTT. It specifies CSGRGGTEAFF.

This chain uses TRBV2 with TRBJ2-7; 7 bases align to TRBD2. Trimming removed 1 base from V and 1 base from J; junction bases left unmatched: 7. The CDR3 runs to 16 residues. Per the germline V gene, CDR1 is SNHLY and CDR2 is FYNNEI. The CDR3 bases are TGTGCCAGCAGTGAAGTTAGGGCTAGCGGTTCCTACGAGCAGTACTTC. Residues: CASSEVRASGSYEQYF.

This clone showed up just once. Other DNA sequences in this sample translate to the same CDR3. The CDR3 reads CASSLGAGSYGYTF. CDR3 coding DNA: TGTGCCAGCAGCCTCGGGGCGGGGAGCTATGGCTACACCTTC. V usage is TRBV7-9 and J usage is TRBJ1-2, with D tentatively TRBD1 (5 bases). The V gene lost 5 bases and the J gene lost 4 bases, with 14 bases spanning the gap. The CDR3 is made up of 14 amino acids. From germline, CDR1 is SEHNR and CDR2 FQNEAQ (reference sequence).

The V call is TRBV11-2, the J call TRBJ2-5; the D gene is possibly TRBD1 (5 bases). With 2 bases removed from V and 6 bases from J, the gap between germline ends came to 13 bases. CDR1 and CDR2 from the germline V gene are SGHAT and FQNNGV. CDR3 length equals 14 residues. The CDR3 spells CASSLSTGLKTQYF. The CDR3 region has the DNA TGTGCCAGCAGCTTAAGTACAGGTTTAAAGACCCAGTACTTC.

The V call is TRBV7-9, the J call TRBJ1-1, with no clear D. Deletions cut 2 bases from V and 4 bases from J, with 11 bases between. CDR1 and CDR2 from the germline V gene are SEHNR and FQNEAQ (reference sequence). The CDR3 is made up of 14 amino acids. Written as DNA, the CDR3 is TGTGCCAGCAGCTTACTCGGGGTAAGCACTGAAGCTTTCTTT. Amino acids: CASSLLGVSTEAFF.

The chain has TRBV28 and TRBJ1-1; 10 bases line up with TRBD1. The CDR3 runs to 12 residues. Germline CDR1 and CDR2: MDHEN and SYDVKM. Germline trimming cut 4 bases from V and 10 bases from J; bases unmatched to any gene: 3. The CDR3 loop reads CASSSGTGVAFF. CDR3 nucleotides: TGTGCCAGCAGTTCCGGGACAGGGGTAGCTTTCTTT.

The table lists this clone with a few counts. The chain employs TRBV7-9 and TRBJ2-3, with 10 bases lining up with TRBD1. The CDR3 has 16 amino acids. After removal of 0 bases from V and 5 bases from J, the junction contained 5 bases not matched to a gene. Per germline, CDR1 SEHNR and CDR2 FQNEAQ (reference sequence). The CDR3 loop is CASSLAGTGAIDTQYF. For the CDR3, the DNA is TGTGCCAGCAGCTTAGCCGGGACAGGGGCTATAGATACGCAGTATTTT. The variable domain in full, with the rest retrieved from reference TRBV7-9 and TRBJ2-3, is DTGVSQNPRHKITKRGQNVTFRCDPISEHNRLYWYRQTLGQGPEFLTYFQNEAQLEKSRLLSDRFSAERPKGSFSTLEIQRTEQGDSAMYLCASSLAGTGAIDTQYFGPGTRLTVL.

The chain joins TRBV28 to TRBJ1-1, with D maybe TRBD1 (5 bases). V was pared by 1 base and J by 1 base, with 13 bases between. The CDR3 is 16 residues long. The germline V gene encodes CDR1 MDHEN and CDR2 SYDVKM. CDR3 DNA sequence: TGTGCCAGCAGTTTATTGTATGGACAAAAGAACACTGAAGCTTTCTTT. This gives the protein CASSLLYGQKNTEAFF.

The chain links TRBV25-1 to TRBJ1-4; D gene uncertain. The V end lost 4 bases, the J end lost 6 bases, and 12 bases lay between the germline ends. CDR3 length equals 14 residues. Looked up from germline, CDR1 is MGHDK and CDR2 is SYGVNS. CDR3 sequence (DNA): TGTGCCAGCAGTGGGGCCGCCTGGGATGAAAAACTGTTTTTT. Translation: CASSGAAWDEKLFF.

The rearrangement joins TRBV5-1 to TRBJ2-5, with TRBD1 matching 8 bases. The CDR3 consists of 14 residues. V was clipped by 3 bases and J by 1 base; unmatched bases: 2. CDR1 is SGHRS and CDR2 is YFSETQ in the germline V gene. The CDR3 loop reads CASSSGQGQETQYF. Here the CDR3 DNA reads TGCGCCAGCAGCTCCGGACAGGGCCAAGAGACCCAGTACTTC.

The chain uses TRBV5-1 and TRBJ1-1; 9 nucleotides align to TRBD1. The junction had 11 bases not matched to a gene; V was cut back by 6 bases and J by 2 bases. The germline V gene encodes CDR1 SGHRS and CDR2 YFSETQ. The CDR3 contains 16 residues. The CDR3 DNA is TGCGCCAGCATGCAGGACAGGGGTGTCGGAAACACTGAAGCTTTCTTT. Translated: CASMQDRGVGNTEAFF.

The CDR3 here is CASSHERAGANVLTF. The CDR3 bases are TGTGCCAGCAGCCATGAGAGGGCTGGGGCCAACGTCCTGACTTTC. V gene TRBV6-6 combines with J gene TRBJ2-6, with D possibly TRBD2 on 5 matching bases. V gave up 6 bases and J gave up 2 bases, with 11 bases separating them. CDR3 length equals 15 residues. In germline, CDR1 is MNHNY, CDR2 SVGAGI (reference sequence).

The J gene is TRBJ2-7, the V gene TRBV28; TRBD2 might be the D (7 bases). V was trimmed by 4 bases and J by 2 bases, leaving 30 bases between them. CDR1 MDHEN and CDR2 SYDVKM come from the germline V gene. CDR3 length: 20 residues. DNA of the CDR3: TGTGCCAGCAGTTCGAACGGGGACACAGATTGGGTAGCGGGCCCCTACGAGCAGTACTTC. The encoded protein is CASSSNGDTDWVAGPYEQYF.

The J gene is TRBJ1-6, the V gene TRBV7-3; 7 nucleotides align to TRBD1. CDR3 length equals 13 residues. CDR1 and CDR2 (germline): SGHTA, FQGTGA. Trimming took 6 bases from V and 11 from J; bases not matched to a gene: 7. The CDR3 protein is CASSPTGRPPLHF. DNA for the CDR3: TGTGCCAGCAGTCCGACAGGGAGGCCACCCCTCCACTTT.